This paragraph reports one T cell receptor beta chain. Antigen: not known. The length of the CDR3 is 16 residues. V was clipped by 4 bases and J by 0 bases, with 13 bases between them. Germline values: CDR1 SGHTA, CDR2 FQGTGA. Profiled with immunoSEQ multiplex PCR; TCRdb holds only in-frame clones, not every one. The profile shows about 64,000 clones, approximately 80% of them singletons. The sample comes from a study of OX40 agonist ivuxolimab in advanced cancers. Overall study: The dose-escalation cohort had hepatocellular carcinoma, melanoma, renal cell or head and neck cancer.

The study's findings and limits: Clonal expansion was seen in CD4+ and CD8+ blood T cells by week 6 at 0.1 to 3.0 mg/kg.

The sample in question was CD4+ or CD8+ T cells sorted from blood, obtained in a trial of the OX40 agonist ivuxolimab. This clonotype was sampled from an adult with an advanced solid tumor such as melanoma, head and neck, liver or kidney cancer. The V gene is TRBV7-3, the J gene TRBJ2-1; D uncertain. CDR3 coding DNA: TGTGCCAGCAGCTCCCAGCCCACCAGCTCCTACAATGAGCAGTTCTTC. Translated: CASSSQPTSSYNEQFF.